The clone carrying this T cell receptor (beta chain) was detected only a few times. What it binds is not known. A process of 5'RACE template switching, which added a universal primer site and UMIs, was used to make TCR cDNA. TCRdb fed the 5' RACE reads into MiXCR, producing one record per CDR3 protein. Altogether about 150,000 distinct CDR3 sequences are present, under 8% being singletons, with the ten largest covering over 0.55%. The record originates from a study of T cells after yellow fever vaccination. Whole-study findings and limits: Clonotypes shared by both compartments, CD4 and CD8, made up a small share. Contaminants from the bulk population, in the form of abundant clonotypes, could be found in FACS-sorted repertoires. It was a weaker secondary response, yet one that peaked faster, at day 5 versus 15.

With 0 bases clipped from V and 5 bases from J, the junction kept 6 bases outside the gene matches. This CDR3 is 16 amino acids long. CDR1 is SGHNT and CDR2 is YYREEE in the germline V gene (reference sequence). The chain is built from TRBV5-4 and TRBJ2-1, with TRBD2 matching over 9 bases. The sequence came from a man between 25 and 39 years old who received the YFV17D yellow fever vaccine. The specimen comprised CD4+ T cells sorted from PBMCs, sampled 10 days after the yellow fever booster vaccination. CDR3 DNA: TGTGCCAGCAGCTTGGGGCCTAGCGGGACGAACAATGAGCAGTTCTTC. Translating gives CASSLGPSGTNNEQFF.